One sample yielded the 6 T cell receptor beta chains listed below, sequenced in a study of T cell clones after liver transplantation. Clones were read by immunoSEQ multiplex PCR, and TCRdb kept only the in-frame ones, dropping some. Of approximately 25,000 clones in the sample, over 55% were seen once. Sequences were derived from CD4+ T cells from blood, sampled before liver transplant. All receptors come from a human donor who received a liver transplant.

The chain links TRBV7-8 to TRBJ1-3; D gene ambiguous. From germline, CDR1 is SGHVS and CDR2 FQNEAQ. V shed 4 bases and J shed 2 bases, with 3 bases lying between them. The CDR3 extends over 12 amino acids. The CDR3 reads CASSSAGNTIYF. Here the CDR3 DNA reads TGTGCCAGCAGCTCAGCTGGAAACACCATATATTTT.

The chain is built from TRBV6-5 and TRBJ1-4; D gene uncertain. From germline, CDR1 is MNHEY and CDR2 SVGAGI. CDR3 length equals 13 residues. Trimming stripped 8 bases from V and 6 bases from J, with 13 bases between. In DNA, the CDR3 is TGTGCCAGCGCCGGGTTGGGTTATGAAAAACTGTTTTTT. Translated: CASAGLGYEKLFF.

The chain uses TRBV9 and TRBJ2-1, with D hard to call. CDR1 SGDLS and CDR2 YYNGEE come from the germline V gene. Trimming removed 0 bases at V and 6 bases at J, with 7 bases between. This CDR3 is 13 amino acids long. The CDR3 protein is CASSVVWGNEQFF. The CDR3 DNA sequence: TGTGCCAGCAGCGTAGTTTGGGGCAATGAGCAGTTCTTC. The whole variable domain, remainder taken from reference TRBV9 and TRBJ2-1, is DSGVTQTPKHLITATGQRVTLRCSPRSGDLSVYWYQQSLDQGLQFLIQYYNGEERAKGNILERFSAQQFPDLHSELNLSSLELGDSALYFCASSVVWGNEQFFGPGTRLTVL.

The chain uses TRBV28 and TRBJ2-2, with D tentatively TRBD2 (5 bases). Germline CDR1 is MDHEN and CDR2 is SYDVKM. The CDR3 sequence is 14 residues long. V lost 5 bases and J 3 bases, leaving 10 bases between the germline ends. CDR3: CASSRGTDTGELFF. For the CDR3, the DNA is TGTGCCAGCAGTCGGGGAACCGACACCGGGGAGCTGTTTTTT.

J is TRBJ2-1 and V is TRBV6-5; D gene unclear. Germline V CDR1 and CDR2: MNHEY, SVGAGI. Trimming left V 4 bases short and J 9 bases short, with 10 bases between. This CDR3 contains 12 residues. The chain's CDR3 is CASSFPQREQFF. The CDR3 DNA is TGTGCCAGCAGTTTTCCACAGCGTGAGCAGTTCTTC.

This clone has a single count. V and J are TRBV5-6 and TRBJ1-3; no reliable D call. The V end was cut by 0 bases, the J end by 4 bases, with 11 bases between. The CDR3 consists of 15 residues. Germline CDR1 and CDR2: SGHDT and YYEEEE. The CDR3 here is CASSLAAHKGNTIYF. The CDR3 DNA sequence: TGTGCCAGCAGCTTGGCAGCACACAAAGGAAACACCATATATTTT.